The present T cell receptor (beta chain) was sequenced within a study of cytomegalovirus exposure and HLA in healthy donors. The ends were cut back, 5 bases at V and 6 bases at J, with 17 bases in the middle. The CDR3 contains 14 residues. Germline CDR1 reads LNHDA; CDR2 reads SQIVND (reference sequence). The PCR contained 60 Vbeta and 13 Jbeta primers. Only in-frame clones appear in the TCRdb table, and some are missing; sequencing was by immunoSEQ multiplex PCR. The sample table sets out roughly 120,000 clones. The clonotype comes from a man aged 18 to 29 in good health and CMV-seronegative. The chain couples TRBV19 to TRBJ2-7; D possibly corresponds to TRBD2 (5 bases). The source material was PBMCs. CDR3 residues: CASSPAAGLGEQYF. For the CDR3, the DNA is TGTGCCAGTAGTCCCGCGGCGGGTCTGGGCGAGCAGTACTTC.